The 10 T cell receptor beta chains reported below all come from one sample, sequenced in a study of B cell selection in AIRE deficiency (dated by TCRdb to the late 2010s). Regulatory T cells were sorted as CD4+CD25hiCD127low/negative cells. Library preparation was by the immunoSEQ multiplex PCR assay. Entries here come from immuneACCESS through TCRdb and include only in-frame sequences with V and J called. Some clones fail to appear in such tables; in the studies checked, an unresolved V gene covers under half of the shortfall, and the cause of the remainder is unknown. A total of roughly 26,000 clones appear in this sample, about nine tenths of them only once. Around 1.1% of the sample is taken by the ten largest. The source material was CD4+CD25+ Tregs sorted from PBMCs. Receptor source: a human donor in good health.

V and J are TRBV2 and TRBJ1-2; D gene unclear. V was pared by 4 bases and J by 3 bases, with 9 bases between. This CDR3 is built from 13 residues. The germline V gene encodes CDR1 SNHLY and CDR2 FYNNEI. CDR3 in DNA: TGTGCCAGCAGTGCCGGGGTATACTATGGCTACACCTTC. This sequence encodes CASSAGVYYGYTF.

V usage is TRBV11-2 and J usage is TRBJ1-2; no clear D. Between the trimmed V and J ends, which lost 0 bases and 2 bases, there was a span of 4 bases. Germline V CDR1 and CDR2: SGHAT, FQNNGV. The CDR3 spans 13 residues. CDR3 sequence (DNA): TGTGCCAGCAGCTTAGACCAAAACTATGGCTACACCTTC. Translation gives CASSLDQNYGYTF.

This sequence joins TRBV19 and TRBJ1-1; possible D gene TRBD1, 5 bases. The length of the CDR3 is 15 residues. V gave up 6 bases and J gave up 1 base, with 15 bases separating them. Germline-derived CDR1 and CDR2 are LNHDA and SQIVND (reference sequence). The CDR3 DNA is TGTGCCAGTAGGGTGGGGGGATGGAAGAACACTGAAGCTTTCTTT. The encoded protein is CASRVGGWKNTEAFF. Variable domain in full (rest from reference TRBV19 and TRBJ1-1): DGGITQSPKYLFRKEGQNVTLSCEQNLNHDAMYWYRQDPGQGLRLIYYSQIVNDFQKGDIAEGYSVSREKKESFPLTVTSAQKNPTAFYLCASRVGGWKNTEAFFGQGTRLTVV.

The chain is built from TRBV2 and TRBJ1-5, with D tentatively TRBD1 (6 bases). V lost 5 bases and J 2 bases, leaving 13 bases between the germline ends. CDR3 length equals 15 residues. Germline-derived CDR1 and CDR2 are SNHLY and FYNNEI. The DNA for the CDR3 is TGTGCCAGCAGTCTAACAGGGAACGGCAATCAGCCCCAGCATTTT. Protein: CASSLTGNGNQPQHF.

The chain is built from TRBV5-1 and TRBJ1-2, with D possibly being TRBD1 (6 bases). Trimming pared 4 bases from V and 4 bases from J, leaving 17 bases between. CDR1 is SGHRS and CDR2 is YFSETQ in the germline V gene. The CDR3 loop spans 15 amino acids. The chain's CDR3 is CASSPPPGQGYGYTF. The CDR3 nucleotides read TGCGCCAGCAGCCCACCCCCGGGACAAGGCTATGGCTACACCTTC.

V gene TRBV27 combines with J gene TRBJ1-1; a possible D gene is TRBD1 (6 bases). This CDR3 has 14 amino acids. Germline CDR1 reads MNHEY; CDR2 reads SMNVEV (reference sequence). V was trimmed by 9 bases and J by 2 bases, leaving 16 bases between them. The CDR3 nucleotides read TGTGCCAGACCGCTGGACAGCGGAAACACTGAAGCTTTCTTT. Amino acid sequence: CARPLDSGNTEAFF.

The chain couples TRBV7-8 to TRBJ2-1, with 14 bases lining up with TRBD2. CDR1 is SGHVS and CDR2 is FQNEAQ in the germline V gene. This CDR3 comprises 15 residues. V shed 5 bases, J shed 9 bases, and the junction held 6 bases outside the gene matches. The CDR3 is CASSERLAGGTEQFF. In nucleotides, the CDR3 is TGTGCCAGCAGCGAAAGACTAGCGGGGGGGACTGAGCAGTTCTTC.

The V gene is TRBV20-1, the J gene TRBJ1-1; D call uncertain. Germline V CDR1 and CDR2: DFQATT, SNEGSKA (reference sequence). CDR3 length: 11 residues. Trimming stripped 1 base from V and 10 bases from J, with 10 bases between. CDR3: CSARGWWGAFF. The DNA of the CDR3 is TGCAGTGCTAGAGGGTGGTGGGGAGCTTTCTTT.

The chain uses TRBV7-9 and TRBJ2-7, with 8 positions matching TRBD1. CDR1 and CDR2 (germline): SEHNR, FQNEAQ (reference sequence). The CDR3 has 12 residues. The V and J ends lost 5 bases and 6 bases, in that order; junction bases with no gene match: 3. The CDR3 nucleotides are TGTGCCAGCAGCCAACAGGGGGGCGAGCAGTACTTC. Protein sequence: CASSQQGGEQYF.

This sequence joins TRBV7-6 and TRBJ1-1; tentative D call: TRBD1 (5 bases). Per the germline V gene, CDR1 is SGHVS and CDR2 is FNYEAQ. V was cut by 6 bases and J by 0 bases, with 14 bases left in between. CDR3 length: 15 amino acids. The CDR3 reads CASSFTGRLNTEAFF. CDR3 coding DNA: TGTGCCAGCAGTTTCACAGGACGGTTGAACACTGAAGCTTTCTTT.